Below, one T cell receptor beta chain is given with its context. Its antigen is not yet known. TCRdb shows the sequencer as Illumina HiSeq 2000. 5'RACE template switching, by which a universal primer site and unique molecular identifiers were added, was used to make TCR beta cDNA libraries. Priming for cDNA synthesis came from the TCR beta constant segment, and two successive PCR amplification steps followed. The authors processed their data as follows. MIGEC handled demultiplexing of the reads and grouping by UMI, while MiTCR was used to assemble and quantify clonotypes. To exclude erroneous sequences, only TCR cDNA sequences supported by at least two reads were retained. The tcR package was used for downstream repertoire analysis, with clonotypes matched between fractions based on CDR3 nucleotide sequence plus V segment. VDJmatch was used to annotate antigen specificity against VDJdb, with one amino acid substitution in CDR3 permitted. The reads were reprocessed in TCRdb, with one entry per CDR3 protein sequence and no accompanying DNA. These V and J calls originate from TCRdb's pipeline instead of the authors' own analysis. Per the sample table, the count is 400,000 to 550,000 distinct CDR3 sequences. The biggest ten clones account for 7.3% of the sample.

The CDR3 contains 17 residues, cysteine and phenylalanine counted. The record lacks a DNA sequence. The germline V gene encodes CDR1 LGHNA and CDR2 YSLEER. The data are from a study of T cells expressing NK-cell markers (TCRdb year 2020). With respect to the entire study: TCR beta-chain repertoires were profiled in sorted CD3+CD56+NKG2C+, CD3+CD56+NKG2C- and CD3+CD56-NKG2C+ T-cell subsets from fewer than 10 donors. Among the eight sequenced donors, only one was HCMV-seronegative, while the other seven were HCMV-seropositive. The study sequenced eight donors, all healthy volunteers chosen at random: three men and five women. Libraries were sequenced as 2 x 150 bp reads on Illumina HiSeq 2000/2500, MiSeq or NextSeq. What the study reported, not specific to this receptor: Those dominant clonotypes were again the most abundant among CD3+CD56-NKG2C+ cells in four donors, at roughly 25-65%. Whether the expanded NKG2C-expressing T cell clones were specific for HCMV antigens remained unclear. In more than 5 donors, the dominant CD3+CD56+NKG2C+ clonotypes ranked among the top 10 CD8+ clonotypes, making up roughly 1.0-8% of CD8+ T cells.

To determine HCMV serostatus, a commercial ELISA kit was used to detect HCMV-specific IgG in serum. Ficoll density gradient centrifugation was used to isolate peripheral blood mononuclear cells from blood. The sequence was collected from a woman between 18 and 70 years old in good health. Sequences were obtained from blood T cells: a sorted CD56 or NKG2C T cell subset, CD4+ or CD8+ T cells, or bulk PBMC T cells (not recorded which). The V and J segments used are TRBV4-3 and TRBJ2-5; TCRdb designates TRBD1, a call that cannot be tested without DNA. The CDR3: CASSQDPAGANQETQYF.